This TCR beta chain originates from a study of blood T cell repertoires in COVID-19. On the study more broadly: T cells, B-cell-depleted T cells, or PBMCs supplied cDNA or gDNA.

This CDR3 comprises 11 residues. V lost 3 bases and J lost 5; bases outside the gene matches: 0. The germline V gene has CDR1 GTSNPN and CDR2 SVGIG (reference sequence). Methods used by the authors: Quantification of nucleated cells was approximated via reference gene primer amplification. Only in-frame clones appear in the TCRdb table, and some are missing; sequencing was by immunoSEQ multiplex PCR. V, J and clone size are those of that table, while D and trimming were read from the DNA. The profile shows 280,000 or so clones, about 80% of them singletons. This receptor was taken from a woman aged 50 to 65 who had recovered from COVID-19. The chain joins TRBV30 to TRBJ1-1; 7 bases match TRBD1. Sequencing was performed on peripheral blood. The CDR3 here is CAWSRGTEAFF. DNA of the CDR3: TGTGCCTGGAGCAGGGGGACTGAAGCTTTCTTT.